A selection of T cell receptor beta chains follows, all from one sample in a study of cytomegalovirus exposure and HLA in healthy donors. TCRdb's copy holds only in-frame clones and misses some; the assay was immunoSEQ multiplex PCR. The sample includes about 89,000 clones, around 64% of them seen just once. Sequenced: PBMCs. These TCRs come from a human donor in good health. Both conserved end residues are part of each CDR3. The D gene is left open where the match is weak. Size is omitted from some rows. Given values are once, few, many or a class for expanded clones.

V,J,D,size,DNA,CDR3
TRBV6-6,TRBJ2-2,.,.,TGTGCCAGCAGTTACTACGGGGGGCAGGGCACCGGGGAGCTGTTTTTT,CASSYYGGQGTGELFF
TRBV18,TRBJ1-2,.,.,TGTGCCAGCTCACCTACAGCCAACTATGGCTACACCTTC,CASSPTANYGYTF
TRBV2,TRBJ1-2,TRBD1,few,TGTGCCAGCAGTGGACAGGGGGCCGGAGGCTACACCTTC,CASSGQGAGGYTF
TRBV5-1,TRBJ1-4,TRBD1,.,TGCGCCAGCAGCTTCTCCCAGGGGGCAACTAATGAAAAACTGTTTTTT,CASSFSQGATNEKLFF
TRBV6-5,TRBJ2-1,TRBD2,few,TGTGCCAGCAGTTACGTAGCGGGGGAGCAGTTCTTC,CASSYVAGEQFF
TRBV9,TRBJ2-3,TRBD2,.,TGTGCCAGCAGCGTAGGCGCTAGCGGGGGGATAACAGATACGCAGTATTTT,CASSVGASGGITDTQYF
TRBV4-3,TRBJ2-1,.,few,TGCGCCAGCAGCCAAGGTACTAACTACAATGAGCAGTTCTTC,CASSQGTNYNEQFF
TRBV5-1,TRBJ2-2,TRBD1,.,TGCGCCAGCAGCCCGGGACAGAGGGCCGCCGGGGAGCTGTTTTTT,CASSPGQRAAGELFF
TRBV25-1,TRBJ2-1,TRBD1,.,TGTGCCAGCAGTGACCCTCCGGGACAGCACAATGAGCAGTTCTTC,CASSDPPGQHNEQFF
TRBV4-1,TRBJ1-6,.,few,TGCGCCAGCAGCCAGGTTGGACATTACCCGGATTCACCCCTCCACTTT,CASSQVGHYPDSPLHF
TRBV19,TRBJ1-2,TRBD1,.,TGTGCCAGTATCCGGGGGACAGGGGTAGGCTACACCTTC,CASIRGTGVGYTF
TRBV7-3,TRBJ2-2,TRBD1,few,TGTGCCAGCAGCCAGGGGGCGAACACCGGGGAGCTGTTTTTT,CASSQGANTGELFF
TRBV13,TRBJ2-5,TRBD2,few,TGTGCCAGCAGCTTCTCGGGGGGGGGACAAGAGACCCAGTACTTC,CASSFSGGGQETQYF
TRBV2,TRBJ2-3,.,.,TGTGCCAGCAGTGAATGGGGGGGCTCGACAGATACGCAGTATTTT,CASSEWGGSTDTQYF
TRBV9,TRBJ2-3,.,once,TGTGCCAGCAGCGCAGGGGCGGATACGCAGTATTTT,CASSAGADTQYF
TRBV6-1,TRBJ1-6,.,.,TGTGCCAGCAGGGAGAATTCACCCCTCCACTTT,CASRENSPLHF
TRBV2,TRBJ2-3,.,.,TGTGCCAGCAGTGCTAGCACCCTAAGCACAGATACGCAGTATTTT,CASSASTLSTDTQYF
TRBV20-1,TRBJ2-2,.,.,TGCAGTGGGGCAGGTGCCGGGGAGCTGTTTTTT,CSGAGAGELFF
TRBV2,TRBJ2-7,.,.,TGTGCCAGCAGGGGAGGAGCCTACGAGCAGTACTTC,CASRGGAYEQYF
TRBV13,TRBJ1-1,.,.,TGTGCCAGCAGCTCTTCGGGAAGCTTGAACACTGAAGCTTTCTTT,CASSSSGSLNTEAFF